The next 14 T cell receptor beta chains were all read from a single sample in a study of a mutant IDH1 vaccine in newly diagnosed glioma. Specified time point: week 35, safety follow-up. All doses held 300 ug of mutant IDH1 20-mer peptide, with topical imiquimod. Their specific antigens are unknown. Assay: immunoSEQ multiplex PCR; the TCRdb copy retains only in-frame clones and omits some. The data contain fewer than 90,000 clones, less than 90% of them seen just once; the ten biggest clones take up approximately 12%. The sample here was PBMCs, taken from a glioma patient whose treatment included an IDH1 peptide vaccine. All receptors derive from a man in his late teens or twenties with glioma.

The V call is TRBV7-9, the J call TRBJ1-2, with D maybe TRBD1 (5 bases). From germline, CDR1 is SEHNR and CDR2 FQNEAQ (reference sequence). CDR3 length: 16 residues. The ends were cut back, 5 bases at V and 4 bases at J, with 20 bases in the middle. The CDR3 is CASSPRTPGPVYGYTF. The DNA for the CDR3 is TGTGCCAGCAGCCCCAGAACACCGGGGCCGGTCTATGGCTACACCTTC.

In DNA form, the CDR3 reads TGTGCCAGCAGCCGGCCCGGGACGGGGTCCTACGAGCAGTACTTC. As protein: CASSRPGTGSYEQYF. V usage is TRBV7-2 and J usage is TRBJ2-7, with D possibly being TRBD1 or TRBD2 (5 bases each). This CDR3 contains 15 residues. V was trimmed by 5 bases and J by 1 base, leaving 15 bases between them. Germline V lookup: CDR1 SGHTA, CDR2 FQGNSA.

The chain recombines TRBV7-2 with TRBJ2-5, with 8 nucleotides matching TRBD1. The V segment lost 4 bases and the J segment 4 bases; nucleotides outside the gene matches: 11. Germline V CDR1 and CDR2: SGHTA, FQGNSA. The CDR3 spans 16 residues. CDR3 nucleotide sequence: TGTGCCAGCAGCTCCTTTCAGGGGGCATCCCCAGAGACCCAGTACTTC. Its protein is CASSSFQGASPETQYF.

The rearrangement joins TRBV4-1 to TRBJ1-2; a possible D gene is TRBD1 (6 bases). The CDR3 extends over 15 amino acids. The germline gives CDR1 MGHRA, CDR2 YSYEKL. Trimming left V 0 bases short and J 4 bases short, with 12 bases between. The CDR3 DNA reads as TGCGCCAGCAGCCAAGATCAAGGGGGGATCTATGGCTACACCTTC. Protein product: CASSQDQGGIYGYTF.

CDR3 sequence: CAWSAGGGSYEQYF. The CDR3 DNA sequence: TGTGCCTGGAGTGCCGGGGGGGGCTCCTACGAGCAGTACTTC. This chain links TRBV30 with TRBJ2-7; 8 bases are a match to TRBD2. The ends lost 1 base at V and 0 bases at J; junction bases unmatched: 2. CDR3 length: 14 residues. Germline CDR1 is GTSNPN and CDR2 is SVGIG (reference sequence). Complete variable domain (other parts from reference TRBV30 and TRBJ2-7): SQTIHQWPATLVQPVGSPLSLECTVEGTSNPNLYWYRQAAGRGLQLLFYSVGIGQISSEVPQNLSASRPQDRQFILSSKKLLLSDSGFYLCAWSAGGGSYEQYFGPGTRLTVT.

This clone was seen more than once but under ten times. This chain uses TRBV11-2 with TRBJ2-7, with D possibly TRBD1 on 6 matching bases. The CDR3 contains 12 residues. CDR1 is SGHAT, CDR2 FQNNGV, per germline. With 4 bases removed from V and 7 bases from J, the gap between germline ends came to 11 bases. In DNA form, the CDR3 reads TGTGCCAGCAGCTCTCAGGGGATTGAGCAGTACTTC. Encoded protein: CASSSQGIEQYF.

J is TRBJ1-4 and V is TRBV29-1; D unclear. The CDR3 runs to 12 residues. Germline CDR1 reads SQVTM; CDR2 reads ANQGSEA. Between the trimmed V and J ends, which lost 4 bases and 4 bases, there was a span of 7 bases. In nucleotides, the CDR3 is TGCAGCGTTGCTCCCAATAATGAAAAACTGTTTTTT. Its protein product is CSVAPNNEKLFF.

This clone was counted only a few times. This chain joins TRBV29-1 and TRBJ2-6, with D tentatively TRBD1 or TRBD2 (5 bases each). The CDR3 is 14 residues long. V was pared by 2 bases and J by 2 bases, with 7 bases between. Germline V CDR1 and CDR2: SQVTM, ANQGSEA. The CDR3 protein is CSVESGPGANVLTF. The CDR3 nucleotides are TGCAGCGTTGAATCGGGGCCTGGGGCCAACGTCCTGACTTTC.

This chain links TRBV5-8 with TRBJ1-1; 9 bases are shared with TRBD1. The length of the CDR3 is 16 residues. V lost 4 bases and J lost 0; bases outside the gene matches: 7. In germline, CDR1 is SGHTS, CDR2 YDEGEE. The CDR3 region is CASSNWDRELNTEAFF. As DNA, the CDR3 is TGTGCCAGCAGCAACTGGGACAGGGAGTTGAACACTGAAGCTTTCTTT.

The chain couples TRBV20-1 to TRBJ1-2; possibly TRBD1 for D (5 bases). CDR1 is DFQATT and CDR2 is SNEGSKA in the germline V gene (reference sequence). There are 11 residues in the CDR3. The CDR3 region has the DNA TGCACCGGGGGGGGAGACTATGGCTACACCTTC. Translation gives CTGGGDYGYTF.

The sample holds a few counts of this clone. The rearrangement joins TRBV7-9 to TRBJ1-4; maybe TRBD1 (5 bases). The V and J ends lost 2 bases and 8 bases respectively, with 15 bases between them. The CDR3 has 15 amino acids. CDR1 and CDR2 from the germline V gene are SEHNR and FQNEAQ (reference sequence). CDR3 in amino acids: CASSLQGSRREKLFF. DNA of the CDR3: TGTGCCAGCAGCTTACAGGGCTCTCGGAGGGAAAAACTGTTTTTT.

CDR3 amino acids: CASSSVGEQFF. The CDR3, as DNA: TGTGCCAGCAGCTCGGTTGGTGAGCAGTTCTTC. This chain joins TRBV6-5 and TRBJ2-1; no reliable D call. This CDR3 comprises 11 residues. CDR1 MNHEY and CDR2 SVGAGI come from the germline V gene. The germline V and J ends were trimmed by 6 bases and 9 bases, with 9 bases remaining between them.

This chain links TRBV10-3 with TRBJ1-4; TRBD1 is a possible D gene (5 bases). The CDR3 spans 13 residues. Per germline, CDR1 ENHRY and CDR2 SYGVKD. The germline V and J ends were trimmed by 11 bases and 5 bases, with 15 bases remaining between them. This CDR3 is CAVARGGNEKLFF. CDR3 coding DNA: TGTGCCGTTGCCCGGGGGGGAAATGAAAAACTGTTTTTT.

The rearrangement joins TRBV7-2 to TRBJ1-3; the D is unclear. CDR1 and CDR2 from the germline V gene are SGHTA and FQGNSA. Between the trimmed V and J ends, which lost 1 base and 4 bases, there was a span of 5 bases. The CDR3 runs to 13 residues. In DNA, the CDR3 is TGTGCCAGCAGCTTAGTTCAAGGAAACACCATATATTTT. Its protein is CASSLVQGNTIYF.